The sample holds many counts of the clone carrying this TCR beta chain. Its target is unknown. The sample is drawn from a study of human T cells and chemical hapten exposure. Looking at the study overall: Donors were sensitized with 2% DPC on the upper inner arm. The study, taken as a whole, reports: Among expanded TCRs, significantly more large CDR3 similarity clusters formed than among controls. High-frequency TCRs, those above 1 in 1000, stayed the same after DPC sensitization.

Germline V gene lookup returns CDR1 SGHRS and CDR2 YFSETQ. This CDR3 is built from 13 residues. V was cut by 5 bases and J by 6 bases, with 13 bases left in between. Time point indicated: pre-sensitization, week 0. As for treatment: therapeutic diphenylcyclopropenone sensitization with weekly scalp DPC. Unique molecular identifiers were attached to individual cDNA molecules during library preparation. TCRdb passed the RACE reads through MiXCR, listing each CDR3 protein once. This table has under 400,000 distinct CDR3 sequences, approximately 5.1% appearing once. The chain is built from TRBV5-1 and TRBJ2-3; TRBD1 is a possible D gene (5 bases). The source material was whole blood, sampled in connection with sensitization to the hapten diphenylcyclopropenone (DPC). The TCR was taken from a woman aged 45 to 65 with alopecia areata. Some clones in this sample may be carry-over from other donors' samples. The CDR3 nucleotides read TGCGCCAGCAGTGGGGCGGCTACTGATACGCAGTATTTT. Its protein is CASSGAATDTQYF.